This TCR beta chain was captured in a study of metastatic and nonmetastatic thyroid tumors. Study-wide points: For both blood and tumor, malignant thyroid tumors reportedly showed significantly higher TCR beta diversity than benign nodules did.

J was trimmed by 9 bases and V by 1 base; bases with no gene match: 8. Germline-derived CDR1 and CDR2 are SGHTA and FQGTGA. This CDR3 comprises 16 residues. Remarks on this clone: Its antigen is not identified.

There were no patients who had received any treatment before thyroid surgery. With MiXCR, TCRdb called clones anew from the PCR reads. The top ten hold around 3.2% of the sample, which has about 47,000 clones, about 22% seen once. The sequenced sample was blood. This TCR was sampled from a male donor with papillary thyroid cancer or a benign thyroid nodule (not recorded which). Some clones in this sample may be carry-over from other donors' samples. This sequence joins TRBV7-3 and TRBJ2-1, with 11 bases identical to TRBD1. The CDR3: CASSLRTGGAFFEQFF. In DNA, the CDR3 is TGTGCCAGCAGCTTAAGGACAGGGGGCGCGTTTTTTGAGCAGTTCTTC.